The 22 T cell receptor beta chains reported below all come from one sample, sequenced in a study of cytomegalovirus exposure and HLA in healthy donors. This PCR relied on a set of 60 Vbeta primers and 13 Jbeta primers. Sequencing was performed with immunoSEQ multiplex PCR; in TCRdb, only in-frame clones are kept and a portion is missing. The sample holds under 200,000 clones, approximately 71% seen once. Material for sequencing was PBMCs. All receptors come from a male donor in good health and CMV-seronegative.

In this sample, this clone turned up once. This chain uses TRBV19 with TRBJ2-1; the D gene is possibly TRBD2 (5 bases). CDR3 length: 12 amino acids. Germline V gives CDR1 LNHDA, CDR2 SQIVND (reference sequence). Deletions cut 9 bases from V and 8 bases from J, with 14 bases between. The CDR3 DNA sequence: TGTGCCAGCGGGCTAATGCGGGATGAGCAGTTCTTC. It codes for CASGLMRDEQFF.

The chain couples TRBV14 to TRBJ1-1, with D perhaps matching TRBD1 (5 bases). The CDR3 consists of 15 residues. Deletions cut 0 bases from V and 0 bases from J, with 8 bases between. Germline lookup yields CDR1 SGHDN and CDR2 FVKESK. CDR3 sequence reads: CASSQDLGVNTEAFF. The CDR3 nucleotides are TGTGCCAGCAGCCAAGATCTAGGGGTGAACACTGAAGCTTTCTTT.

Here the CDR3 DNA reads TGTGCCAGTAGTAACAACAGGGTCCTGAACACCGGGGAGCTGTTTTTT. Its protein is CASSNNRVLNTGELFF. J is TRBJ2-2 and V is TRBV19; a weak D match, TRBD1 (6 bases). V was pared by 4 bases and J by 1 base, with 13 bases between. Germline V gives CDR1 LNHDA, CDR2 SQIVND (reference sequence). CDR3 length equals 16 residues. Looking up the rest from reference TRBV19 and TRBJ2-2 gives the full variable domain: DGGITQSPKYLFRKEGQNVTLSCEQNLNHDAMYWYRQDPGQGLRLIYYSQIVNDFQKGDIAEGYSVSREKKESFPLTVTSAQKNPTAFYLCASSNNRVLNTGELFFGEGSRLTVL.

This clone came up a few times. The CDR3 loop reads CSVDRGGNTIYF. CDR3 DNA: TGCAGCGTTGACAGGGGAGGAAACACCATATATTTT. V is TRBV29-1 and J is TRBJ1-3, with D possibly TRBD1 on 6 matching bases. The CDR3 runs 12 residues. Germline loops: CDR1 SQVTM, CDR2 ANQGSEA. V lost 3 bases, J lost 4 bases, and 7 bases lay in between.

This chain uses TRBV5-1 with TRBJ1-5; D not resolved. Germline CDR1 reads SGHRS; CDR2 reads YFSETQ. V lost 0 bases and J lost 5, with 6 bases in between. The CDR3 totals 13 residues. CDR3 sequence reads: CASSLDSYQPQHF. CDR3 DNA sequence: TGCGCCAGCAGCTTGGACTCTTATCAGCCCCAGCATTTT.

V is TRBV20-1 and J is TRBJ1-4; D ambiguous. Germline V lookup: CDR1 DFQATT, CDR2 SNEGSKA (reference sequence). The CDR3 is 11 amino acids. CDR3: CSAESGEKLFF. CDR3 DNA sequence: TGCAGCGCGGAAAGTGGGGAAAAACTGTTTTTT.

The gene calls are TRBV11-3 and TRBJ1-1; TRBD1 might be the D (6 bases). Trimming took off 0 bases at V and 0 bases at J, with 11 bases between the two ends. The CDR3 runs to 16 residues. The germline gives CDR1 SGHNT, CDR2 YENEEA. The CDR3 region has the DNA TGTGCCAGCAGCTTAGATATCGGACAGATGAACACTGAAGCTTTCTTT. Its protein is CASSLDIGQMNTEAFF.

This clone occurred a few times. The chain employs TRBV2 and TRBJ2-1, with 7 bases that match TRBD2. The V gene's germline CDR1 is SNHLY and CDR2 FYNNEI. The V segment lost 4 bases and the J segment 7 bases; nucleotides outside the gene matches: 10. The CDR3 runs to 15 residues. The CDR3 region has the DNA TGTGCCAGCAGTGGGACTAGGGGCGCCCAGAATGAGCAGTTCTTC. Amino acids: CASSGTRGAQNEQFF.

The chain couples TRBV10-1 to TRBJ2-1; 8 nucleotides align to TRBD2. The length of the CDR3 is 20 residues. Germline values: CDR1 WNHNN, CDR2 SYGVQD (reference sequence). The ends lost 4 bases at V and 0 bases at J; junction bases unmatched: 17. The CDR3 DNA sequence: TGCGCCAGCAGTGCCTATAGCGGGGCCCCCCTCCCCCACTCCTACAATGAGCAGTTCTTC. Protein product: CASSAYSGAPLPHSYNEQFF.

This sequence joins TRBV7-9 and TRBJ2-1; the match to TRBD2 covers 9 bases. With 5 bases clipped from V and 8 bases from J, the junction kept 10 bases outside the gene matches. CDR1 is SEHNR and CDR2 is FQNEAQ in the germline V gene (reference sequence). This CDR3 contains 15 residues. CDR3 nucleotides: TGTGCCAGCAGCCAGCGGGAGGCTCGGGGGCATGAGCAGTTCTTC. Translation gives CASSQREARGHEQFF.

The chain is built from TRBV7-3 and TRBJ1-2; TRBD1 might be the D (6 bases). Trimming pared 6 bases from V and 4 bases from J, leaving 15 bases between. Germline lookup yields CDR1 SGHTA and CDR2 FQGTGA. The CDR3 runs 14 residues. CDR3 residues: CASSSGQSTYGYTF. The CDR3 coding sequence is TGTGCCAGCAGTTCCGGACAGTCGACCTATGGCTACACCTTC.

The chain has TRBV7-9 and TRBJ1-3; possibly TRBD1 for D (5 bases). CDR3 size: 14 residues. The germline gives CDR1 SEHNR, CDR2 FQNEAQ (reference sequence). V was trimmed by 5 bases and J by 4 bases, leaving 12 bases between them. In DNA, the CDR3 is TGTGCCAGCAGCCGCGACAGATCCGGAAACACCATATATTTT. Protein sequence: CASSRDRSGNTIYF.

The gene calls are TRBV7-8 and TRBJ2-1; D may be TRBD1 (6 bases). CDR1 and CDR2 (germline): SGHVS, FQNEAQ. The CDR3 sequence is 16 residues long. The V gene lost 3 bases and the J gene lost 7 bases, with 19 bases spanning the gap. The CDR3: CASSFRDTLRRNEQFF. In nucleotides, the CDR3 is TGTGCCAGCAGCTTCCGGGACACCTTGAGGAGGAATGAGCAGTTCTTC.

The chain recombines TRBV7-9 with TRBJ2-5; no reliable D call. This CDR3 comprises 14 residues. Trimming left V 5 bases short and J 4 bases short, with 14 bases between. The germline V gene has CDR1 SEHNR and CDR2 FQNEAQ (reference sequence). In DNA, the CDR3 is TGTGCCAGCAGCCTACCCGTGGGCGCAGAGACCCAGTACTTC. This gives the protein CASSLPVGAETQYF.

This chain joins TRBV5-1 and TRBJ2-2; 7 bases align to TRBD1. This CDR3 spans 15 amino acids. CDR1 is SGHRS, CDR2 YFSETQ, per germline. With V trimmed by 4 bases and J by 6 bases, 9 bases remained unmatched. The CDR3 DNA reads TGCGCCAGCAGCCAGGACAGGTCTGGTTCCGGGGAGCTGTTTTTT. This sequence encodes CASSQDRSGSGELFF.

The CDR3 nucleotides read TGTGCCAGCAGCCAAGATGAGAGTAGAGATAAGCAGTACTTC. Translating gives CASSQDESRDKQYF. The V and J genes are TRBV4-2 and TRBJ2-7; D is undetermined. Germline CDR1 LGHNA, CDR2 YNFKEQ. The CDR3 length is 14 residues. The V gene lost 0 bases and the J gene lost 8 bases, with 14 bases spanning the gap.

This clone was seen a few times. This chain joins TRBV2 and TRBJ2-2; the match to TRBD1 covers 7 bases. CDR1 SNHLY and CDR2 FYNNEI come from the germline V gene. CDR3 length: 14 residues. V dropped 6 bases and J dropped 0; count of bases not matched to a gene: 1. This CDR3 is CASRGTANTGELFF. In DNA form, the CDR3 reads TGTGCCAGCAGAGGGACAGCGAACACCGGGGAGCTGTTTTTT.

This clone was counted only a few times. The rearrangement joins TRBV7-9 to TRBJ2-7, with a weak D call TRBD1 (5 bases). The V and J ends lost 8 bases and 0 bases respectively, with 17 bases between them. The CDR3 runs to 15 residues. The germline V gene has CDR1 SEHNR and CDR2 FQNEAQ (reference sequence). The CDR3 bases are TGTGCCAGCTTCCTTTGGGGCCAGGACTCCTACGAGCAGTACTTC. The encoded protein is CASFLWGQDSYEQYF.

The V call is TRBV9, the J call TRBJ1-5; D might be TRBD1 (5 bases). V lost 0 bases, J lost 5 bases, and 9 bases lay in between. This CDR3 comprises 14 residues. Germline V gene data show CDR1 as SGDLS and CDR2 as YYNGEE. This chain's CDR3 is CASSVDGGYQPQHF. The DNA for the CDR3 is TGTGCCAGCAGCGTAGACGGGGGGTATCAGCCCCAGCATTTT.

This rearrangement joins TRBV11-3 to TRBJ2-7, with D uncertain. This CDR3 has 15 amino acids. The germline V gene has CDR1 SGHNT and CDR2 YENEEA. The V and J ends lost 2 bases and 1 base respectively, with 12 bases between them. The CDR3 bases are TGTGCCAGCAGCTTATTCGGGTTTCCGTCCTACGAGCAGTACTTC. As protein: CASSLFGFPSYEQYF. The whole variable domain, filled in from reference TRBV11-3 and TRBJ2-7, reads EAGVVQSPRYKIIEKKQPVAFWCNPISGHNTLYWYLQNLGQGPELLIRYENEEAVDDSQLPKDRFSAERLKGVDSTLKIQPAELGDSAVYLCASSLFGFPSYEQYFGPGTRLTVT.

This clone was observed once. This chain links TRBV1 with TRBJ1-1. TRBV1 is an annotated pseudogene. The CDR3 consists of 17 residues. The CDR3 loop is CTSSQDARFERGTEAFF. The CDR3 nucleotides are TGCACCAGCAGCCAAGATGCCCGTTTTGAACGAGGCACTGAAGCTTTCTTT.

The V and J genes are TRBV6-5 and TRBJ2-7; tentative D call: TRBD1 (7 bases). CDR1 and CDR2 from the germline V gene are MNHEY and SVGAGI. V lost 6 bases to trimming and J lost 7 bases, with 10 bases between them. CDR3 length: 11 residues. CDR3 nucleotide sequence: TGTGCCAGCAGCTCAGGGGGGGAGCAGTACTTC. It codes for CASSSGGEQYF.